The 5 T cell receptor beta chains below all came from one sample that was sequenced in a study of cytomegalovirus exposure and HLA in healthy donors. Primers: 60 Vbeta forward and 13 Jbeta reverse. The protocol was immunoSEQ multiplex PCR, while the TCRdb copy is restricted to in-frame clones and leaves out a portion. The profile shows 200,000 to 250,000 clones, roughly 85% of them singletons. The sample taken for sequencing was PBMCs. The receptors originated from a girl aged 2-10 years in good health and CMV-seronegative.

The chain links TRBV10-3 to TRBJ2-7; 8 bases fit TRBD2. Per germline, CDR1 ENHRY and CDR2 SYGVKD. The CDR3 extends over 13 amino acids. J lost 6 bases, V lost 4 bases, and 5 bases had no gene match. This chain's CDR3 is CAISGPGGGEQYF. In DNA, the CDR3 is TGTGCCATCAGTGGCCCCGGGGGGGGCGAGCAGTACTTC.

This clone was seen only once. The chain employs TRBV21-1 and TRBJ1-4; the listed D gene, TRBD1, was not tested against the DNA. TRBV21-1 is labeled a pseudogene. This CDR3 contains 15 residues. CDR3 in DNA: TGTGCCAGCAGCACTGTGCAGGGGTGGGATGAAAAACTGTTTTTT. Protein sequence: CASSTVQGWDEKLFF.

The chain uses TRBV30 and TRBJ2-7; weak D call: TRBD1 (7 bases). The CDR3 covers 13 residues. With 5 bases removed from V and 1 base from J, the gap between germline ends came to 12 bases. The germline gives CDR1 GTSNPN, CDR2 SVGIG (reference sequence). This chain's CDR3 is CAWDGGQSYEQYF. The CDR3 DNA sequence: TGTGCCTGGGACGGGGGACAGTCCTACGAGCAGTACTTC.

The chain has TRBV9 and TRBJ1-2; D gene unclear. Between the trimmed V and J ends, which lost 4 bases and 4 bases, there was a span of 17 bases. Germline CDR1 is SGDLS and CDR2 is YYNGEE. The CDR3 is 15 residues long. CDR3 loop: CASSPSGESGYGYTF. The DNA for the CDR3 is TGTGCCAGCAGCCCCTCCGGGGAAAGTGGCTATGGCTACACCTTC.

The chain links TRBV30 to TRBJ2-1; 7 bases are shared with TRBD2. The CDR3 length is 16 residues. The germline V gene has CDR1 GTSNPN and CDR2 SVGIG (reference sequence). The V and J ends lost 2 bases and 1 base, in that order; junction bases with no gene match: 8. CDR3 DNA: TGTGCCTGGAGTTTCTGGGAGGGCCTTTCCTACAATGAGCAGTTCTTC. Translating gives CAWSFWEGLSYNEQFF.